Listed below are T cell receptor beta chains from one sample, sequenced in a study of spatial heterogeneity in lung cancer. TCRdb reprocessed the 5' RACE reads via MiXCR and lists one record per CDR3 protein. This sample carries almost 75,000 distinct CDR3 sequences, roughly 13% of them seen once, and the ten largest clones take roughly 7%. The specimen was PBMCs, collected at surgery. Source of these receptors: a male donor with early-stage non-small cell lung cancer. CDR3s include the opening cysteine and the closing phenylalanine or tryptophan. Fields, in order: V gene, J gene, CDR3 protein.

v_call: TRBV24-1
j_call: TRBJ1-5
cdr3_aa: CATSDGGQPQHF

v_call: TRBV5-1
j_call: TRBJ1-1
cdr3_aa: CASSLDEGVAFF

v_call: TRBV20-1
j_call: TRBJ1-1
cdr3_aa: CSARVTLGSAAPPF

v_call: TRBV7-2
j_call: TRBJ2-2
cdr3_aa: CASSYIRDTGELFF

v_call: TRBV12-3/TRBV12-4
j_call: TRBJ2-7
cdr3_aa: CASRGRRLSGSNYEQYF

v_call: TRBV5-1
j_call: TRBJ2-7
cdr3_aa: CASSFLGGAFDEQYF

v_call: TRBV12-3/TRBV12-4
j_call: TRBJ2-7
cdr3_aa: CASSLAAPEQYF

v_call: TRBV20-1
j_call: TRBJ1-4
cdr3_aa: CSARYPYATNEKLFF

v_call: TRBV7-9
j_call: TRBJ2-3
cdr3_aa: CASSRLPPSGDTDTQYF

v_call: TRBV25-1
j_call: TRBJ1-2
cdr3_aa: CASSTGLSGYTF

v_call: TRBV12-3/TRBV12-4
j_call: TRBJ2-1
cdr3_aa: CASSPPPYAGEQFF

v_call: TRBV7-9
j_call: TRBJ1-2
cdr3_aa: CASSFPGQGAGGYTF

v_call: TRBV11-2
j_call: TRBJ2-3
cdr3_aa: CASSLGAGTDTQYF

v_call: TRBV7-6
j_call: TRBJ2-6
cdr3_aa: CASSPKTGLGANVLTF

v_call: TRBV11-2
j_call: TRBJ2-1
cdr3_aa: CASSHGRRSYYNEQFF

v_call: TRBV5-1
j_call: TRBJ2-1
cdr3_aa: CASSLIAVGQGYNEQFF

v_call: TRBV24-1
j_call: TRBJ2-2
cdr3_aa: CATSDFDRGLGTGELFF

v_call: TRBV5-1
j_call: TRBJ1-1
cdr3_aa: CATFPPGSPTEAFF

v_call: TRBV5-1
j_call: TRBJ2-2
cdr3_aa: CASSPGGPGPNTGELFF

v_call: TRBV27
j_call: TRBJ1-2
cdr3_aa: CASSWTTGAGGNGYTF

v_call: TRBV3-1
j_call: TRBJ1-1
cdr3_aa: CASSQGGMNTEAFF

v_call: TRBV7-2
j_call: TRBJ2-7
cdr3_aa: CASASGSQGAYEQYF

v_call: TRBV4-3
j_call: TRBJ1-4
cdr3_aa: CASSRGKGLGTNEKLFF

v_call: TRBV7-2
j_call: TRBJ2-2
cdr3_aa: CASSSGTSYGELFF

v_call: TRBV20-1
j_call: TRBJ2-3
cdr3_aa: CSASGWKREPRADTQYF

v_call: TRBV20-1
j_call: TRBJ1-1
cdr3_aa: CSARDYTEAFF

v_call: TRBV20-1
j_call: TRBJ2-1
cdr3_aa: CSASGRIREQFF

v_call: TRBV2
j_call: TRBJ2-4
cdr3_aa: CASSALKENIQYF

v_call: TRBV5-1
j_call: TRBJ2-4
cdr3_aa: CASSSGSGRPQYF

v_call: TRBV5-1
j_call: TRBJ2-2
cdr3_aa: CASSPDWENGELFF

v_call: TRBV4-2
j_call: TRBJ1-4
cdr3_aa: CASSQKDKLFF

v_call: TRBV28
j_call: TRBJ1-1
cdr3_aa: CASSRHKNTEAFF

v_call: TRBV7-7
j_call: TRBJ2-1
cdr3_aa: CASSRDRGDNEQFF

v_call: TRBV27
j_call: TRBJ2-1
cdr3_aa: CASSWRTSPRDEQFF

v_call: TRBV29-1
j_call: TRBJ2-1
cdr3_aa: CSVPPAGTSGRGSYNEQFF

v_call: TRBV20-1
j_call: TRBJ2-3
cdr3_aa: CSARNREISTDTQYF

v_call: TRBV4-3
j_call: TRBJ2-1
cdr3_aa: CASSQEFGTSGPYNEQFF